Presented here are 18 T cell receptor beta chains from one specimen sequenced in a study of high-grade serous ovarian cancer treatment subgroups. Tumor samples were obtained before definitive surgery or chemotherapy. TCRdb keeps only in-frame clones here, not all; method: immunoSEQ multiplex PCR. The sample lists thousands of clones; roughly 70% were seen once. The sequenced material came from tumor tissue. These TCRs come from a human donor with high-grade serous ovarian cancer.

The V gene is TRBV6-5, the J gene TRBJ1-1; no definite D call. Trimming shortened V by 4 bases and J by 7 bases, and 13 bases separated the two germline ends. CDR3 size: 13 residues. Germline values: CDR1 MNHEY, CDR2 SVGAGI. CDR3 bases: TGTGCCAGCAGTTCCCCGGCCCAGAATGAAGCTTTCTTT. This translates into CASSSPAQNEAFF.

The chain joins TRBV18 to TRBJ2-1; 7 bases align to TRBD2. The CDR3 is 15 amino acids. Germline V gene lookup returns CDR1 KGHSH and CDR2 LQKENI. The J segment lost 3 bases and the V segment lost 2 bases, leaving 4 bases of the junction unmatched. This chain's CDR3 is CASSPASGSYNEQFF. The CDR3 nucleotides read TGTGCCAGCTCACCAGCTAGCGGTAGCTACAATGAGCAGTTCTTC.

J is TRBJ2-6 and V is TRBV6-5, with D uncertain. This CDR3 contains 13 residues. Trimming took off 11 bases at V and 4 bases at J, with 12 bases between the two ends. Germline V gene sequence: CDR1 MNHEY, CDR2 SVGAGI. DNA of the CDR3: TGTGCCGTCTCGAGGTCGGGGGCCAACGTCCTGACTTTC. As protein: CAVSRSGANVLTF.

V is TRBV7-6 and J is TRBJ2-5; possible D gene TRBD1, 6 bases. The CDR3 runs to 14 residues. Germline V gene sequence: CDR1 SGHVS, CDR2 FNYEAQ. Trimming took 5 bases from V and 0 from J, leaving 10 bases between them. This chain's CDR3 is CASSAQGYQETQYF. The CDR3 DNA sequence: TGTGCCAGCAGCGCACAGGGTTACCAAGAGACCCAGTACTTC.

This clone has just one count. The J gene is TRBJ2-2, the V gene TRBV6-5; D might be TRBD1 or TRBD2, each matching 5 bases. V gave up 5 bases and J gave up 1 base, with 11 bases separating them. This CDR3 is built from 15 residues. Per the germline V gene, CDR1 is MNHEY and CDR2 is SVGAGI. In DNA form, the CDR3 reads TGTGCCAGCAGTGGGGACCCAGAGAACACCGGGGAGCTGTTTTTT. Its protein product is CASSGDPENTGELFF.

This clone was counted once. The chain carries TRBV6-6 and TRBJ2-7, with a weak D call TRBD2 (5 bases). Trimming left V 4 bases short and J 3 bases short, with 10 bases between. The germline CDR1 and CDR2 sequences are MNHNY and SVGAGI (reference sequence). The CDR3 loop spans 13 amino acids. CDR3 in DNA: TGTGCCAGCAGTTCAGAAGGACTCTACGAGCAGTACTTC. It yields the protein CASSSEGLYEQYF.

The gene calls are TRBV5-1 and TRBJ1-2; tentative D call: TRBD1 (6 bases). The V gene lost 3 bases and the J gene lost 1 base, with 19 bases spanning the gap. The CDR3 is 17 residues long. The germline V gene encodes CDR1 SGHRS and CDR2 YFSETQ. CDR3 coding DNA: TGCGCCAGCAGCTCGAGGGTAGGGACACCTTTTAACTATGGCTACACCTTC. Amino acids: CASSSRVGTPFNYGYTF.

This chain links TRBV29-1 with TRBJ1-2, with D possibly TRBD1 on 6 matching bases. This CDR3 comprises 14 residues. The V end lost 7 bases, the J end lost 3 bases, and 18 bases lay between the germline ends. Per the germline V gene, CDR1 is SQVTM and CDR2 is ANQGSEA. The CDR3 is CSAQRWTEDYGYTF. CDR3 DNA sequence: TGCAGCGCCCAAAGGTGGACAGAAGACTATGGCTACACCTTC.

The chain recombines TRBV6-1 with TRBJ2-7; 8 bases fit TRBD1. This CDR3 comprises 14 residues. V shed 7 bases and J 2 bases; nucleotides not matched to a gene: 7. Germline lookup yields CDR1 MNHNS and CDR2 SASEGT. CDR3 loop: CASTPGQAAYEQYF. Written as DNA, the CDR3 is TGTGCCAGCACCCCGGGACAGGCAGCCTACGAGCAGTACTTC.

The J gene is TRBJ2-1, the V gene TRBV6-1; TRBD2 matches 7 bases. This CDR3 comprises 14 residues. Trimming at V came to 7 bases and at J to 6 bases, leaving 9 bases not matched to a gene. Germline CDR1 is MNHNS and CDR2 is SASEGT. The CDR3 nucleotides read TGTGCCAGCACCCAAAGGACTAGATCCAATGAGCAGTTCTTC. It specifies CASTQRTRSNEQFF.

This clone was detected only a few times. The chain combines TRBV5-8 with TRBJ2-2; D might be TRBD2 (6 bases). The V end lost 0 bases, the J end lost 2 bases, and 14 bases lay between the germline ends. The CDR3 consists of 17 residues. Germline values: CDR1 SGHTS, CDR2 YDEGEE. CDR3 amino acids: CASSLVGTAINTGELFF. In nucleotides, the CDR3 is TGTGCCAGCAGCTTGGTTGGGACTGCGATTAACACCGGGGAGCTGTTTTTT.

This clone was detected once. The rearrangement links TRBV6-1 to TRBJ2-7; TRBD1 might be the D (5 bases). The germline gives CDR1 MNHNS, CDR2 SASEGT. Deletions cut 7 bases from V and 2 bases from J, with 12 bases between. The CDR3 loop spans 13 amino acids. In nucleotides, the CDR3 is TGTGCCAGCACTAGACAGTTAGCCTACGAGCAGTACTTC. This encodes CASTRQLAYEQYF.

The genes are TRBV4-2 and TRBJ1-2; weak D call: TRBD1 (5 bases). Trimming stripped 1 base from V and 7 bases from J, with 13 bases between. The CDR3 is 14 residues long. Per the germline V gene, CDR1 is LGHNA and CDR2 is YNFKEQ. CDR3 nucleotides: TGTGCCAGCAGCCAAGTTGGGACCAGCCCTGGCTACACCTTC. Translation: CASSQVGTSPGYTF.

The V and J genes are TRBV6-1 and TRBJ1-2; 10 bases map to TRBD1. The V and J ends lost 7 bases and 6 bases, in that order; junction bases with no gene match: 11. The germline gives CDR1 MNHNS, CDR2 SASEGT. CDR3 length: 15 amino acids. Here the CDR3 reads CASIRAGTGDNGYTF. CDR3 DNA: TGTGCCAGCATTAGAGCCGGGACAGGGGATAATGGCTACACCTTC.

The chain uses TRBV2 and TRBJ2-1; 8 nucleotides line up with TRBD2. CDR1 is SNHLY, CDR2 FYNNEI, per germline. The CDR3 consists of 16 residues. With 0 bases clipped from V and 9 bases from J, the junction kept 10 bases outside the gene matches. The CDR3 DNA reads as TGTGCCAGCAGTGAAGCCGGGGGGGGCAACGGGTTTGAGCAGTTCTTC. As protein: CASSEAGGGNGFEQFF.

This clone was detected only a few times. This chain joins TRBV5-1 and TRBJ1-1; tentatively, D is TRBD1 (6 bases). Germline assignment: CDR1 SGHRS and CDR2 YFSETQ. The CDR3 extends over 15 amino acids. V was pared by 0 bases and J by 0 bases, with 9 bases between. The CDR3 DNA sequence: TGCGCCAGCAGCTTGGGGACAGTCATGAACACTGAAGCTTTCTTT. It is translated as CASSLGTVMNTEAFF.

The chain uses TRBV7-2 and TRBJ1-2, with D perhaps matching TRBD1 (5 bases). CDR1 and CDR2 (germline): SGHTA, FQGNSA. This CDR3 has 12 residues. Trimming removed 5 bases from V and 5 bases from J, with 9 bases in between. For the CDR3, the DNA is TGTGCCAGCAGCCCCGGGGGTTATGGCTACACCTTC. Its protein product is CASSPGGYGYTF.

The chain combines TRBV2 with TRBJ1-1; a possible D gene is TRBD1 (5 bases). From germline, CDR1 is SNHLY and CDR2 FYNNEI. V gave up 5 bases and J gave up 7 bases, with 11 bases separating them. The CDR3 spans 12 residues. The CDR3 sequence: CASSRSRVEAFF. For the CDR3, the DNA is TGTGCCAGCAGTCGCTCCAGGGTTGAAGCTTTCTTT.